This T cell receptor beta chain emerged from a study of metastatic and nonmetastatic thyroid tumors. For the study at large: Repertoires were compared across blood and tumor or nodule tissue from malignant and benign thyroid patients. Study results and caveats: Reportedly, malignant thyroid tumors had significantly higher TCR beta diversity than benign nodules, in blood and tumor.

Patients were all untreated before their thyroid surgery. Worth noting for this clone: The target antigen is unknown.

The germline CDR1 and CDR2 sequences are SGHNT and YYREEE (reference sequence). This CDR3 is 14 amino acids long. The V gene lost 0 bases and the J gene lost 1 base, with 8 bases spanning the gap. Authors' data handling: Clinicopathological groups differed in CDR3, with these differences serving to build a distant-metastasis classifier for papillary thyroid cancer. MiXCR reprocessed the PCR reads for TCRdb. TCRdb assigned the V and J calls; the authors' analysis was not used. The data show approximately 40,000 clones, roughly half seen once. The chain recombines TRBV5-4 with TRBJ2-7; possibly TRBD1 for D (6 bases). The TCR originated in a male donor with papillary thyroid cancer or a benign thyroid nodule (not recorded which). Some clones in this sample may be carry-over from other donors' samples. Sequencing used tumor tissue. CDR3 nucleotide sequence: TGTGCCAGCAGCTTGGGGGGGCGGTCCTACGAGCAGTACTTC. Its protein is CASSLGGRSYEQYF.